This entry lists 21 T cell receptor beta chains sequenced from one sample in a study of cytomegalovirus exposure and HLA in healthy donors. 13 Jbeta primers and 60 Vbeta primers were used for the PCR. Using immunoSEQ multiplex PCR, the repertoire was profiled, and TCRdb retains in-frame clones only, with some absent. The data hold roughly 90,000 clones, with about nine tenths observed a single time. Sequenced sample: PBMCs. Every receptor here comes from a man aged 18 to 35 in good health and CMV-seronegative.

This sequence joins TRBV28 and TRBJ1-2, with D uncertain. With 3 bases removed from V and 6 bases from J, the gap between germline ends came to 26 bases. Germline V gene data show CDR1 as MDHEN and CDR2 as SYDVKM. This CDR3 comprises 18 residues. The CDR3: CASSFGYNRAGEFDGYTF. The CDR3, as DNA: TGTGCCAGCAGTTTCGGTTATAACCGGGCCGGGGAGTTTGATGGCTACACCTTC.

The chain employs TRBV7-9 and TRBJ2-7; TRBD2 matches 7 bases. The length of the CDR3 is 14 residues. Germline CDR1 reads SEHNR; CDR2 reads FQNEAQ (reference sequence). The J segment lost 3 bases and the V segment lost 5 bases, leaving 7 bases of the junction unmatched. CDR3 residues: CASSPSGMNYEQYF. The CDR3 DNA reads as TGTGCCAGCAGCCCTAGCGGTATGAACTACGAGCAGTACTTC.

The V gene is TRBV28, the J gene TRBJ2-7; TRBD1 matches at 10 bases. The CDR3 has 15 residues. J was trimmed by 1 base and V by 3 bases; bases with no gene match: 3. CDR1 MDHEN and CDR2 SYDVKM come from the germline V gene. The CDR3 protein is CASSLGQGISYEQYF. In DNA, the CDR3 is TGTGCCAGCAGTTTGGGACAGGGGATTTCCTACGAGCAGTACTTC.

This chain connects TRBV28 to TRBJ2-6; 9 nucleotides match TRBD1. With 7 bases clipped from V and 3 bases from J, the junction kept 10 bases outside the gene matches. The CDR3 consists of 17 residues. Per the germline V gene, CDR1 is MDHEN and CDR2 is SYDVKM. In DNA, the CDR3 is TGTGCCAGCACCCCCAGGGGACAGGGAAGTGGGGCCAACGTCCTGACTTTC. Its translation is CASTPRGQGSGANVLTF. Based on the CDR3 plus reference TRBV28 and TRBJ2-6, the full variable domain is DVKVTQSSRYLVKRTGEKVFLECVQDMDHENMFWYRQDPGLGLRLIYFSYDVKMKEKGDIPEGYSVSREKKERFSLILESASTNQTSMYLCASTPRGQGSGANVLTFGAGSRLTVL.

V usage is TRBV29-1 and J usage is TRBJ2-5; maybe TRBD2 (6 bases). This CDR3 contains 14 residues. The germline V and J ends were trimmed by 5 bases and 4 bases, with 17 bases remaining between them. Germline V CDR1 and CDR2: SQVTM, ANQGSEA. CDR3 in amino acids: CSVTHGVGGETQYF. In nucleotides, the CDR3 is TGCAGCGTTACCCACGGGGTGGGGGGAGAGACCCAGTACTTC.

The chain links TRBV19 to TRBJ2-1, with 11 bases fitting TRBD2. Germline V gives CDR1 LNHDA, CDR2 SQIVND (reference sequence). The CDR3 runs 14 residues. V was clipped by 4 bases and J by 9 bases; unmatched bases: 5. Here the CDR3 reads CASSSSGRAVEQFF. CDR3 coding DNA: TGTGCCAGTAGTAGTAGCGGGAGGGCTGTTGAGCAGTTCTTC.

The chain is built from TRBV19 and TRBJ2-1; 9 bases are a match to TRBD2. Per germline, CDR1 LNHDA and CDR2 SQIVND (reference sequence). The CDR3 has 15 residues. The junction had 2 bases not matched to a gene; V was cut back by 4 bases and J by 1 base. Here the CDR3 DNA reads TGTGCCAGTAGTAGTCTAGCGGGATCCTACAATGAGCAGTTCTTC. It translates to CASSSLAGSYNEQFF.

The CDR3 spells CSVVGSGETQYF. The CDR3 bases are TGCAGCGTAGTCGGGAGTGGAGAGACCCAGTACTTC. The V call is TRBV29-1, the J call TRBJ2-5; TRBD2 might be the D (6 bases). Looked up from germline, CDR1 is SQVTM and CDR2 is ANQGSEA. V lost 6 bases and J lost 4, with 12 bases in between. This CDR3 is built from 12 residues.

The chain employs TRBV21-1 and TRBJ1-5; the table's D call, TRBD1, has no DNA check behind it. TRBV21-1 is annotated as a pseudogene. This CDR3 has 20 residues. DNA for the CDR3: TGTGCCAGCAGCAAAGATCCCGCCGGGGACAGGAGCTTTAGCAATCAGCCCCAGCATTTT. Encoded protein: CASSKDPAGDRSFSNQPQHF.

This clone was recorded only once. This chain links TRBV5-1 with TRBJ2-1; no clear D gene. The V and J ends lost 4 bases and 8 bases respectively, with 19 bases between them. The V gene's germline CDR1 is SGHRS and CDR2 YFSETQ. The CDR3 spans 15 residues. The CDR3 sequence is CASSPRPTLSDEQFF. DNA of the CDR3: TGCGCCAGCAGCCCGAGGCCCACGTTGTCGGATGAGCAGTTCTTC. The variable domain in full, with the rest retrieved from reference TRBV5-1 and TRBJ2-1, is KAGVTQTPRYLIKTRGQQVTLSCSPISGHRSVSWYQQTPGQGLQFLFEYFSETQRNKGNFPGRFSGRQFSNSRSEMNVSTLELGDSALYLCASSPRPTLSDEQFFGPGTRLTVL.

The V and J genes are TRBV28 and TRBJ1-5; TRBD1 matches 7 bases. Losses at the gene ends were 4 bases for V and 7 bases for J; bases not matched to a gene: 10. The CDR3 covers 15 residues. Looked up from germline, CDR1 is MDHEN and CDR2 is SYDVKM. The CDR3 nucleotides are TGTGCCAGCAGTTACAAAATCGGACAGGCCCAGCCCCAGCATTTT. As protein: CASSYKIGQAQPQHF.

The chain is built from TRBV21-1 and TRBJ2-3; TRBD2, as called in the table, went unchecked against the DNA. TRBV21-1 has pseudogene status. This CDR3 contains 15 residues. The CDR3 DNA follows: TGTGCCAGCAGCCCCGGCGGGAGTGGCACAGATACGCAGTATTTT. Its protein is CASSPGGSGTDTQYF.

The rearrangement uses TRBV7-6 and TRBJ1-3, with TRBD1 as a possible D gene (6 bases). The CDR3 runs 17 residues. The V end lost 5 bases, the J end lost 1 base, and 18 bases lay between the germline ends. CDR1 and CDR2 (germline): SGHVS, FNYEAQ. In DNA form, the CDR3 reads TGTGCCAGCAGCCCTAACGGGGGGGCCCGGTCTGGAAACACCATATATTTT. This encodes CASSPNGGARSGNTIYF.

The rearrangement uses TRBV28 and TRBJ1-4; D is ambiguous. This CDR3 spans 14 amino acids. Germline assignment: CDR1 MDHEN and CDR2 SYDVKM. V lost 5 bases and J 3 bases, leaving 10 bases between the germline ends. The CDR3, as DNA: TGTGCCAGCAGTGTCGGGAGTCCTAATGAAAAACTGTTTTTT. Residues: CASSVGSPNEKLFF.

The genes are TRBV7-3 and TRBJ2-1; tentative D call: TRBD2 (6 bases). The germline gives CDR1 SGHTA, CDR2 FQGTGA. V lost 4 bases and J 7 bases, leaving 17 bases between the germline ends. The CDR3 runs to 15 residues. CDR3 nucleotide sequence: TGTGCCAGCAGCTCTGCTAGCGAATGGGGAAATGAGCAGTTCTTC. The encoded protein is CASSSASEWGNEQFF. Filled out from reference TRBV7-3 and TRBJ2-1, the complete variable domain reads GAGVSQTPSNKVTEKGKYVELRCDPISGHTALYWYRQSLGQGPEFLIYFQGTGAADDSGLPNDRFFAVRPEGSVSTLKIQRTERGDSAVYLCASSSASEWGNEQFFGPGTRLTVL.

The CDR3 coding sequence is TGCGCCAGCAGCTTGACTAGCGGGAGCAGTGAGCAGTTCTTC. It encodes CASSLTSGSSEQFF. The rearrangement uses TRBV5-1 and TRBJ2-1; TRBD2 aligns across 11 bases. The CDR3 is 14 amino acids. With 1 base clipped from V and 9 bases from J, the junction kept 3 bases outside the gene matches. The germline V gene has CDR1 SGHRS and CDR2 YFSETQ.

V gene TRBV6-5 combines with J gene TRBJ2-1, with D possibly being TRBD2 (5 bases). Trimming shortened V by 0 bases and J by 7 bases, and 10 bases separated the two germline ends. CDR3 length: 14 residues. In germline, CDR1 is MNHEY, CDR2 SVGAGI. The CDR3: CASSYSETNNEQFF. For the CDR3, the DNA is TGTGCCAGCAGTTACTCTGAGACTAATAATGAGCAGTTCTTC.

The genes are TRBV2 and TRBJ2-6; 7 bases line up with TRBD1. Germline loops: CDR1 SNHLY, CDR2 FYNNEI. The CDR3 contains 16 residues. After removal of 5 bases from V and 3 bases from J, the junction contained 7 bases not matched to a gene. CDR3 in amino acids: CASSRDSSGGANVLTF. CDR3 DNA: TGTGCCAGCAGTAGGGACAGTTCCGGTGGGGCCAACGTCCTGACTTTC.

V is TRBV2 and J is TRBJ1-5, with 7 bases fitting TRBD1. The CDR3 covers 15 residues. The V and J ends lost 0 bases and 7 bases, in that order; junction bases with no gene match: 6. CDR1 is SNHLY and CDR2 is FYNNEI in the germline V gene. This chain's CDR3 is CASSEADRVGQPQHF. CDR3 nucleotides: TGTGCCAGCAGTGAAGCCGACAGGGTAGGACAGCCCCAGCATTTT.

The V and J genes are TRBV6-6 and TRBJ2-7; D is unclear. This CDR3 spans 12 amino acids. With 2 bases removed from V and 4 bases from J, the gap between germline ends came to 6 bases. The germline CDR1 and CDR2 sequences are MNHNY and SVGAGI (reference sequence). CDR3 nucleotides: TGTGCCAGCAGTTACGAGGATTACGAGCAGTACTTC. Its protein is CASSYEDYEQYF.

The V gene is TRBV21-1, the J gene TRBJ1-2; the D segment call TRBD1 is taken from the table without a DNA check. TRBV21-1 is a known pseudogene. This CDR3 is 17 amino acids long. CDR3 sequence (DNA): TGTGCCAGCAGCAAAGGGCTGGGACAGGAATATGCCTATGGCTACACCTTC. This gives the protein CASSKGLGQEYAYGYTF.